The clone carrying this TCR beta chain was counted between two and nine times. This sample was taken from a study of beta chain features in type 1 diabetes. CDR1 is SGHRS and CDR2 is YFSETQ in the germline V gene. The CDR3 loop spans 16 amino acids. Between the trimmed V and J ends, which lost 4 bases and 2 bases, there was a span of 16 bases. Every isolated RNA sample was fully reverse transcribed, so sequencing captured expressed TCRB transcripts. Method: immunoSEQ multiplex PCR; TCRdb's copy keeps in-frame clones and lacks some. This table holds 810,000 or so clones, roughly 15% found once. The TCR originated in a woman younger than 35 in good health. The rearrangement uses TRBV5-1 and TRBJ2-1; D remains ambiguous. The sequenced sample consisted of naive CD4+ T cells from blood. The CDR3 DNA reads as TGCGCCAGCAGCCCTGGTCCCAGGTTCCCCTACAATGAGCAGTTCTTC. This encodes CASSPGPRFPYNEQFF.